These T cell receptor beta chains were read from a single sample in a study of CD8+CD57+ T cells in acquired aplastic anemia. TCRdb reanalysed the reads using MiXCR and keeps one entry per CDR3 protein. This table has some 200,000 distinct CDR3 sequences, 48% appearing once. The sequenced material came from sorted CD4+, CD8+, or CD8+CD57+ T cells (not recorded which) from PBMCs. The receptors shown here come from a human donor with aplastic anemia. Both conserved end residues are part of each CDR3. A D gene is named only where the DNA matches it firmly. A row's size may be missing; if present it is once, few, many or a size class.

j_call clone_size v_call d_call cdr3_aa cdr3_nt
TRBJ1-1 few TRBV6-5 NA CASSYSGQGIESFF TGTGCCAGCAGTTACTCGGGGCAGGGAATTGAATCTTTCTTT
TRBJ2-7 many TRBV11-2 TRBD2 CASSRASLTSGSFYEQYF TGTGCCAGCAGCCGCGCCTCCTTGACTAGCGGGAGCTTTTACGAGCAGTACTTC
TRBJ2-5 once TRBV4-3 TRBD1 CASSLRTGDIGETQYF TGCGCCAGCAGCCTTCGGACAGGGGATATCGGAGAGACCCAGTACTTC
TRBJ2-7 NA TRBV15 NA CATSRDRRVSYEQYF TGTGCCACCAGCAGAGATCGACGGGTGAGTTACGAGCAGTACTTC
TRBJ2-3 NA TRBV29-1 NA CSVTGQSITDTQYF TGCAGCGTTACGGGACAATCTATCACAGATACGCAGTATTTT
TRBJ2-5 many TRBV5-1 TRBD2 CASSDTSGAGETQYF TGCGCCAGCAGCGATACTAGCGGGGCTGGGGAGACCCAGTACTTC
TRBJ2-7 few TRBV15 NA CATSSAGTRTYEQYF TGTGCCACCAGCAGCGCCGGGACACGGACCTACGAGCAGTACTTC
TRBJ2-7 many TRBV3-1 NA CASSQDLFGQFPLF TGTGCCAGCAGCCAAGATCTTTTCGGACAGTTCCCTCTCTTC
TRBJ2-5 NA TRBV2 TRBD1 CASRGDRVETQYF TGTGCCAGCAGAGGGGACAGGGTGGAGACCCAGTACTTC
TRBJ2-1 many TRBV20-1 NA CSASKGGRMDNEQFF TGCAGTGCTAGTAAAGGAGGGAGGATGGACAATGAGCAGTTCTTC
TRBJ2-6 many TRBV5-1 NA CASSSGVSGANVLTF TGCGCCAGCAGCTCGGGGGTATCCGGGGCCAACGTCCTGACTTTC
TRBJ2-2 NA TRBV10-2 NA CASSESSGELFF TGCGCCAGCAGTGAGTCGAGTGGAGAGCTGTTTTTT
TRBJ1-2 NA TRBV10-3 NA CAISELGSVSGYTF TGTGCCATCAGTGAGCTGGGCAGTGTTTCTGGCTACACCTTC
TRBJ2-7 many TRBV27 TRBD2 CASSLSGLAGLYEQYF TGTGCCAGCAGTTTATCGGGGCTAGCGGGACTCTACGAGCAGTACTTC
TRBJ1-2 NA TRBV15 NA CATSRARGRDYGYTF TGTGCCACCAGCAGAGCCCGCGGGCGCGACTATGGCTACACCTTC
TRBJ1-2 NA TRBV7-9 NA CASSLPQDYGYTF TGTGCCAGCAGCTTACCACAGGACTATGGCTACACCTTC
TRBJ2-3 NA TRBV29-1 NA CSVPTDSTDTQYF TGCAGCGTTCCCACCGACAGCACAGATACGCAGTATTTT
TRBJ2-3 NA TRBV2 NA CASKVQGSNTDTQYF TGTGCCAGCAAAGTACAGGGATCTAACACAGATACGCAGTATTTT
TRBJ2-7 many TRBV19 NA CASSKGSGIYEQYF TGTGCCAGTAGTAAAGGTTCAGGGATTTACGAGCAGTACTTC
TRBJ1-2 many TRBV7-9 NA CASSFYPGLNGYTF TGTGCCAGCAGCTTCTACCCAGGACTTAATGGCTACACCTTC
TRBJ1-1 many TRBV5-1 TRBD1 CASSLRTGRNTEAFF TGCGCCAGCAGCCTGAGGACAGGGCGAAACACTGAAGCTTTCTTT
TRBJ2-1 many TRBV19 TRBD2 CASSTRVAGSPGEQFF TGTGCCAGTAGTACCAGGGTAGCGGGGTCCCCAGGGGAGCAGTTCTTC
TRBJ2-2 NA TRBV10-3 TRBD2 CASTLAGANTGELFF TGTGCCAGCACCTTAGCGGGGGCGAACACCGGGGAGCTGTTTTTT
TRBJ2-1 few TRBV2 NA CASSGAWEQFF TGTGCCAGCAGTGGGGCGTGGGAGCAGTTCTTC
TRBJ2-5 NA TRBV20-1 NA CSARGAGWKTQYF TGCAGTGCTAGAGGAGCAGGGTGGAAGACCCAGTACTTC
TRBJ2-7 NA TRBV20-1 NA CSASHHPPDSYEQYF TGCAGTGCTAGCCATCACCCCCCGGACAGCTACGAGCAGTACTTC
TRBJ2-3 NA TRBV5-1 NA CASSLERLGTQYF TGCGCCAGCAGCTTGGAAAGGTTAGGTACGCAGTATTTT
TRBJ2-3 NA TRBV25-1 NA CASSLKSVAQYF TGTGCCAGCAGTTTAAAATCAGTGGCGCAGTATTTT
TRBJ2-6 NA TRBV29-1 NA CSVGGDGANVLTF TGCAGCGTTGGAGGGGATGGGGCCAACGTCCTGACTTTC
TRBJ2-7 many TRBV11-2 TRBD2 CASSITSGSTYEQYF TGTGCCAGCAGCATCACTAGCGGGAGTACCTACGAGCAGTACTTC
TRBJ2-2 once TRBV19 NA CASSSQTGELFF TGTGCCAGCAGCTCACAAACCGGGGAGCTGTTTTTT
TRBJ2-1 few TRBV24-1 NA CATSDADSYNEQFF TGTGCCACCAGTGATGCCGACAGCTACAATGAGCAGTTCTTC
TRBJ2-7 many TRBV12-5 NA CASGAQGYEQYF TGTGCTAGTGGTGCGCAAGGATACGAGCAGTACTTC
TRBJ2-3 NA TRBV2 TRBD2 CASRKTSGNVDTQYF TGTGCCAGCAGGAAGACTAGCGGGAATGTAGATACGCAGTATTTT
TRBJ2-1 NA TRBV7-8 NA CASSIQPTSYEQFF TGTGCCAGCAGCATCCAACCCACTAGCTATGAGCAGTTCTTC
TRBJ2-1 few TRBV29-1 NA CSVEGGGGLNEQFF TGCAGCGTTGAGGGGGGGGGCGGGTTGAATGAGCAGTTCTTC
TRBJ1-2 once TRBV5-1 NA CASSSSTENYGYTF TGCGCCAGCAGCTCGTCTACAGAGAACTATGGCTACACCTTC
TRBJ2-7 few TRBV7-3 NA CASSLDSGEQYF TGTGCCAGCAGCCTGGACTCGGGCGAGCAGTACTTC